The clone carrying this TCR beta chain turned up a few times. This sample is part of a study of blood T cell repertoires in COVID-19. About the research overall: T cells, B-cell-depleted T cells, or PBMCs supplied cDNA or gDNA.

TCRdb's table, derived via immunoSEQ multiplex PCR, lists solely in-frame clones and lacks some. The sample holds 150,000 to 200,000 clones, roughly 81% seen once. The germline V gene has CDR1 SEHNR and CDR2 FQNEAQ (reference sequence). This CDR3 contains 18 residues. The trim removed 1 base at V and 2 bases at J, leaving 6 bases unmatched. This sequence was found in a woman aged 45-65 years with COVID-19, enrolled during active disease. Sequenced: peripheral blood. The rearrangement uses TRBV7-9 and TRBJ2-3; 13 bases are a match to TRBD2. This CDR3 reads CASSLVTSGGAPTDTQYF. In DNA form, the CDR3 reads TGTGCCAGCAGCTTAGTTACTAGCGGGGGGGCCCCCACAGATACGCAGTATTTT. Drawing the rest from reference TRBV7-9 and TRBJ2-3, the complete variable domain is DTGVSQNPRHKITKRGQNVTFRCDPISEHNRLYWYRQTLGQGPEFLTYFQNEAQLEKSRLLSDRFSAERPKGSFSTLEIQRTEQGDSAMYLCASSLVTSGGAPTDTQYFGPGTRLTVL.